The present T cell receptor beta chain was sequenced within a study of blood T cell repertoires in COVID-19. Looking at the study overall: Both acute and convalescent COVID-19 samples were obtained from the United States, Italy and Spain. The cDNA or gDNA used as material had been derived from T cells, B-cell-depleted T cells, or PBMCs.

V dropped 8 bases and J dropped 2; count of bases not matched to a gene: 5. CDR1 and CDR2 from the germline V gene are KGHSH and LQKENI. The CDR3 loop spans 15 amino acids. Original data processing: Counts of nucleated cells, estimated from reference gene primer amplification, were obtained. Libraries were prepared by immunoSEQ multiplex PCR; TCRdb keeps only in-frame clonotypes and omits some of them. Clonal size and the V and J genes are those of that table, whereas D and trimming came from the DNA. The data contain about 43,000 clones, approximately 90% of them singletons. The chain couples TRBV18 to TRBJ2-2; 10 bases are a match to TRBD2. The receptor's source is a man in his 60s with active COVID-19. Specimen: peripheral blood. Here the CDR3 DNA reads TGTGCCAGCCGAGCGGGAGGGCACAACACCGGGGAGCTGTTTTTT. It translates to CASRAGGHNTGELFF.